The 17 T cell receptor beta chains listed next were all sequenced from one sample in a study of blood T cell repertoires in COVID-19. Data came from immunoSEQ multiplex PCR; TCRdb stores just in-frame clones and leaves some out. The top ten clones hold roughly 1.6% of a sample with some 50,000 clones, 84% of them seen once. The sample taken for sequencing was peripheral blood. These receptor sequences come from a man aged 50 or older with acute or convalescent COVID-19.

The rearrangement joins TRBV14 to TRBJ1-2, with 9 bases matching TRBD1. Unmatched junction bases numbered 2, after V lost 2 bases and J lost 4 bases. The CDR3 runs to 14 residues. In germline, CDR1 is SGHDN, CDR2 FVKESK. The CDR3 sequence: CASSQPGQGYGYTF. The CDR3, as DNA: TGTGCCAGCAGCCAACCGGGACAGGGCTATGGCTACACCTTC.

CDR3 region: CASSFGSGSDTGELFF. The DNA of the CDR3 is TGCGCCAGCAGCTTTGGGAGCGGGAGTGACACCGGGGAGCTGTTTTTT. The V and J genes are TRBV5-1 and TRBJ2-2, with 8 bases fitting TRBD2. The length of the CDR3 is 16 residues. Germline CDR1 SGHRS, CDR2 YFSETQ. V trimming: 2 bases; J trimming: 3 bases; junction bases outside the gene matches: 6.

A word on this clone: The same CDR3 can be traced to other DNA sequences in this sample. The chain has TRBV2 and TRBJ2-7; the match to TRBD2 covers 8 bases. Germline values: CDR1 SNHLY, CDR2 FYNNEI. This CDR3 is 12 amino acids long. The V and J ends lost 9 bases and 6 bases, in that order; junction bases with no gene match: 7. In DNA, the CDR3 is TGTGCCAGTAAGGCGGGAGGAGGCGAGCAGTACTTC. Translation gives CASKAGGGEQYF.

V is TRBV7-9 and J is TRBJ2-7; D may be TRBD2 (7 bases). This CDR3 contains 15 residues. Trimming removed 5 bases from V and 6 bases from J, with 20 bases in between. In germline, CDR1 is SEHNR, CDR2 FQNEAQ (reference sequence). The CDR3 DNA reads as TGTGCCAGCAGCCTTACCAGGGGAGGGGACGGCGAGCAGTACTTC. Its translation is CASSLTRGGDGEQYF.

V usage is TRBV5-4 and J usage is TRBJ2-7; D unresolved. V dropped 0 bases and J dropped 4 bases, with 2 bases sitting between them. This CDR3 region has 11 residues. CDR1 SGHNT and CDR2 YYREEE come from the germline V gene (reference sequence). The CDR3 region is CASSLAYEQYF. The CDR3 bases are TGTGCCAGCAGCTTGGCGTACGAGCAGTACTTC. The complete variable domain, with remaining parts taken from reference TRBV5-4 and TRBJ2-7, reads ETGVTQSPTHLIKTRGQQVTLRCSSQSGHNTVSWYQQALGQGPQFIFQYYREEENGRGNFPPRFSGLQFPNYSSELNVNALELDDSALYLCASSLAYEQYFGPGTRLTVT.

V usage is TRBV10-3 and J usage is TRBJ2-5, with D perhaps matching TRBD1 (6 bases). The CDR3 runs to 12 residues. In germline, CDR1 is ENHRY, CDR2 SYGVKD. V lost 5 bases and J lost 5, with 9 bases in between. The CDR3 DNA reads as TGTGCCATCAGTCAGGGGTGGGAGACCCAGTACTTC. Its protein is CAISQGWETQYF.

The chain links TRBV7-2 to TRBJ2-2; 7 nucleotides line up with TRBD1. The V segment lost 3 bases and the J segment 5 bases; nucleotides outside the gene matches: 6. Germline V gene sequence: CDR1 SGHTA, CDR2 FQGNSA. The CDR3 has 15 amino acids. The chain's CDR3 is CASSLVDRETGELFF. The CDR3 nucleotides read TGTGCCAGCAGCTTGGTAGACAGGGAGACCGGGGAGCTGTTTTTT.

CDR3 DNA: TGTGCCAGCAGCGTAGTGGCAGGGTCTTCTGACTATGGCTACACCTTC. Translated: CASSVVAGSSDYGYTF. The chain employs TRBV9 and TRBJ1-2, with D maybe TRBD1 (5 bases). Germline V gene sequence: CDR1 SGDLS, CDR2 YYNGEE. This CDR3 region has 16 residues. Trimming shortened V by 0 bases and J by 3 bases, and 15 bases separated the two germline ends.

This clone was counted a single time. This rearrangement joins TRBV12-2 to TRBJ2-7; the table's D call, TRBD2, was not checked against the DNA. TRBV12-2 constitutes a pseudogene. This CDR3 is built from 15 residues. The CDR3 sequence: CASRLYPGGGYEQYF. In DNA, the CDR3 is TGTGCAAGTCGACTTTACCCGGGGGGTGGGTACGAGCAGTACTTC.

The chain uses TRBV30 and TRBJ2-7, with 8 bases that match TRBD1. V was clipped by 6 bases and J by 5 bases; unmatched bases: 6. The CDR3 extends over 12 amino acids. Germline V gives CDR1 GTSNPN, CDR2 SVGIG (reference sequence). The chain's CDR3 is CACGQGIHEQYF. The CDR3 DNA follows: TGTGCCTGTGGACAGGGAATCCACGAGCAGTACTTC.

This rearrangement joins TRBV7-2 to TRBJ1-3; TRBD1 matches at 10 bases. Losses at the gene ends were 5 bases for V and 1 base for J; bases not matched to a gene: 2. The germline V gene encodes CDR1 SGHTA and CDR2 FQGNSA. The CDR3 loop spans 15 amino acids. In DNA, the CDR3 is TGTGCCAGCAGCGGGGGACAGGGGTCTGGAAACACCATATATTTT. It yields the protein CASSGGQGSGNTIYF.

This chain links TRBV19 with TRBJ1-1; TRBD1 matches 8 bases. Trimming removed 3 bases from V and 0 bases from J; junction bases left unmatched: 3. CDR3 length: 15 amino acids. Germline CDR1 LNHDA, CDR2 SQIVND (reference sequence). CDR3 region: CASSIGQGLNTEAFF. CDR3 DNA: TGTGCCAGTAGTATTGGACAGGGTTTGAACACTGAAGCTTTCTTT.

A remark on this clone: Other DNA sequences in this sample translate to the same CDR3. The rearrangement links TRBV7-9 to TRBJ2-7, with D possibly being TRBD1 (5 bases). Germline lookup yields CDR1 SEHNR and CDR2 FQNEAQ (reference sequence). The CDR3 covers 12 residues. V lost 5 bases to trimming and J lost 5 bases, with 10 bases between them. The CDR3 DNA follows: TGTGCCAGCAGCCCTAGGGGCCACGAGCAGTACTTC. This gives the protein CASSPRGHEQYF.

The rearrangement links TRBV19 to TRBJ1-4; 8 bases map to TRBD1. J gave up 5 bases and V 4 bases, and 6 bases lay outside the gene matches. The CDR3 is 15 amino acids. In germline, CDR1 is LNHDA, CDR2 SQIVND (reference sequence). The CDR3 loop is CASSTQRQGNEKLFF. The CDR3 DNA reads as TGTGCCAGTAGTACCCAGCGACAGGGGAATGAAAAACTGTTTTTT. The full variable domain, its missing parts supplied by reference TRBV19 and TRBJ1-4, is DGGITQSPKYLFRKEGQNVTLSCEQNLNHDAMYWYRQDPGQGLRLIYYSQIVNDFQKGDIAEGYSVSREKKESFPLTVTSAQKNPTAFYLCASSTQRQGNEKLFFGSGTQLSVL.

In its sample, this clone was seen a few times. V gene TRBV30 combines with J gene TRBJ1-6, with 11 bases identical to TRBD1. V was pared by 4 bases and J by 3 bases, with 2 bases of the junction left unmatched. There are 15 residues in the CDR3. Germline-derived CDR1 and CDR2 are GTSNPN and SVGIG (reference sequence). The CDR3 protein is CAWTGTGGYNSPLHF. The CDR3 coding sequence is TGTGCCTGGACCGGGACAGGGGGCTATAATTCACCCCTCCACTTT. Full variable domain (missing parts from reference TRBV30 and TRBJ1-6): SQTIHQWPATLVQPVGSPLSLECTVEGTSNPNLYWYRQAAGRGLQLLFYSVGIGQISSEVPQNLSASRPQDRQFILSSKKLLLSDSGFYLCAWTGTGGYNSPLHFGNGTRLTVT.

V gene TRBV18 combines with J gene TRBJ2-1, with 9 bases fitting TRBD2. Germline lookup yields CDR1 KGHSH and CDR2 LQKENI. The length of the CDR3 is 15 residues. V gave up 3 bases and J gave up 12 bases; unmatched junction bases: 12. CDR3: CASSPGSGGRGTQFF. In DNA, the CDR3 is TGTGCCAGCTCACCTGGGAGCGGGGGGCGTGGGACGCAGTTCTTC.

J is TRBJ1-2 and V is TRBV6-1; the match to TRBD1 covers 7 bases. Germline assignment: CDR1 MNHNS and CDR2 SASEGT. V dropped 2 bases and J dropped 7; count of bases not matched to a gene: 4. The CDR3 loop spans 13 amino acids. CDR3 in DNA: TGTGCCAGCAGTGAAAAGGGGGCGGGTGGCTACACCTTC. It codes for CASSEKGAGGYTF.